This T cell receptor beta chain was captured by sequencing in a study of blood T cell repertoires in COVID-19. Study-wide context: Acute and convalescent COVID-19 specimens originated in the United States, Italy and Spain. T cells, B-cell-depleted T cells, or PBMCs supplied cDNA or gDNA.

Germline-derived CDR1 and CDR2 are MRHNA and SNTAGT. CDR3 length: 17 amino acids. V lost 0 bases and J lost 0, with 14 bases in between. Under the authors' procedure: Reference gene primers were amplified, and this amplification served to estimate nucleated cell counts. Only in-frame clones appear in the TCRdb table, and some are missing; sequencing was by immunoSEQ multiplex PCR. From that table come the V and J calls and clone size; the DNA was used to work out D and trimming. The sample includes around 700,000 clones, 70% to 90% of them seen just once. The chain recombines TRBV6-4 with TRBJ1-2; a weak D match, TRBD1 (5 bases). This receptor was obtained from a woman between 18 and 29 years old with acute or convalescent COVID-19. Sequences were obtained from peripheral blood. CDR3 sequence: CASSDSIDSPANYGYTF. CDR3 coding DNA: TGTGCCAGCAGTGACTCAATCGACAGTCCGGCTAACTATGGCTACACCTTC.